This T cell receptor beta chain was recovered during a study of regulatory T cells in long-lasting Graves disease. Across the study: Graves' patients, diagnosed recently, had received antithyroid drugs under 3 months.

This clonotype was counted many times. Library construction for TCR beta used iRepertoire HTBI primers and Arm-PCR of CDR3 regions. In TCRdb, the multiplex PCR reads were re-called with MiXCR into one record per CDR3 protein. In the table there are 540,000 or so distinct CDR3 sequences, roughly 12% of which are singletons. The germline CDR1 and CDR2 sequences are LGHNT and FRNRAP. Trimming took off 2 bases at V and 1 base at J, with 2 bases between the two ends. This CDR3 spans 12 amino acids. Time point here: newly diagnosed GD, antithyroid drugs for less than 3 months. PBMC-extracted RNA yielded the TCR library. In addition, the sample was reused for a study of T cells in Graves' hyperthyroidism and ophthalmopathy. Per that study: Patients aged 18 to 65 had newly diagnosed hyperthyroidism that had lasted under 2 months. Researchers barred patients who had uncontrolled infection, other autoimmune disease, pregnancy or lactation. Among clonotypes expanded in thyroid above 0.001, most were also found in blood.

The source material was peripheral blood mononuclear cells (PBMCs), sampled at new diagnosis, from a patient treated with antithyroid drugs. This receptor was obtained from a man aged 25-45 years with Graves disease. V is TRBV12-5 and J is TRBJ1-1; D unresolved. CDR3: CASGLSNTEAFF. The CDR3 nucleotides read TGTGCTAGTGGTTTGTCGAACACTGAAGCTTTCTTT.